Listed here are 9 T cell receptor beta chains from one sample, sequenced in a study of cytomegalovirus exposure and HLA in healthy donors. A multiplex PCR was run with 60 Vbeta primers and 13 Jbeta primers. Profiling relied on immunoSEQ multiplex PCR, and the TCRdb table lists in-frame clones only, not all of them. The sample carries 100,000 to 150,000 clones, roughly a tenth recorded once. Sequencing used PBMCs. Receptor source: a woman aged 18 to 35 in good health and CMV-seropositive.

The sample holds a few counts of this clone. The V call is TRBV7-8, the J call TRBJ2-1, with D perhaps TRBD2 (6 bases). The CDR3 consists of 17 residues. Trimming took off 1 base at V and 4 bases at J, with 17 bases between the two ends. Germline V CDR1 and CDR2: SGHVS, FQNEAQ. The CDR3 sequence: CASSLGVSGPIYNEQFF. DNA for the CDR3: TGTGCCAGCAGCTTAGGAGTTAGCGGTCCCATTTACAATGAGCAGTTCTTC.

The rearrangement uses TRBV30 and TRBJ1-1; D possibly corresponds to TRBD1 (5 bases). Germline V CDR1 and CDR2: GTSNPN, SVGIG (reference sequence). There are 16 residues in the CDR3. The V gene lost 4 bases and the J gene lost 5 bases, with 23 bases spanning the gap. This CDR3 reads CAWTPGIGGINTEAFF. The CDR3 DNA reads as TGTGCCTGGACCCCAGGGATCGGGGGTATTAATACTGAAGCTTTCTTT. Drawing the rest from reference TRBV30 and TRBJ1-1, the complete variable domain is SQTIHQWPATLVQPVGSPLSLECTVEGTSNPNLYWYRQAAGRGLQLLFYSVGIGQISSEVPQNLSASRPQDRQFILSSKKLLLSDSGFYLCAWTPGIGGINTEAFFGQGTRLTVV.

The rearrangement uses TRBV10-1 and TRBJ1-3; D remains ambiguous. This CDR3 is built from 12 residues. Trimming stripped 3 bases from V and 7 bases from J, with 7 bases between. Germline CDR1 and CDR2: WNHNN and SYGVQD (reference sequence). In DNA form, the CDR3 reads TGCGCCAGCAGTGACCTGGCCAACACCATATATTTT. As protein: CASSDLANTIYF.

V gene TRBV5-5 combines with J gene TRBJ1-1; the D is unclear. The V gene lost 1 base and the J gene lost 7 bases, with 8 bases spanning the gap. CDR3 length equals 12 residues. Germline V gives CDR1 SGHKS, CDR2 YYEKEE (reference sequence). CDR3 nucleotide sequence: TGTGCCAGCAGCTTGCTCTCCGGTGAAGCTTTCTTT. Translated: CASSLLSGEAFF.

This chain joins TRBV5-1 and TRBJ1-5, with D uncertain. Deletions cut 0 bases from V and 7 bases from J, with 14 bases between. The CDR3 spans 15 residues. From germline, CDR1 is SGHRS and CDR2 YFSETQ. The CDR3 is CASSLASGVGQPQHF. DNA for the CDR3: TGCGCCAGCAGCTTGGCGTCCGGGGTCGGGCAGCCCCAGCATTTT. Together with reference TRBV5-1 and TRBJ1-5, the CDR3 gives the full variable domain: KAGVTQTPRYLIKTRGQQVTLSCSPISGHRSVSWYQQTPGQGLQFLFEYFSETQRNKGNFPGRFSGRQFSNSRSEMNVSTLELGDSALYLCASSLASGVGQPQHFGDGTRLSIL.

V gene TRBV6-1 combines with J gene TRBJ2-1; tentative D call: TRBD1 (6 bases). This CDR3 region has 14 residues. Trimming stripped 5 bases from V and 7 bases from J, with 15 bases between. Germline-derived CDR1 and CDR2 are MNHNS and SASEGT. As DNA, the CDR3 is TGTGCCAGCAGTAAAAACAGGGAAGGGAATGAGCAGTTCTTC. Translation: CASSKNREGNEQFF.

This chain uses TRBV5-1 with TRBJ1-2, with D possibly matching TRBD1 (6 bases). In germline, CDR1 is SGHRS, CDR2 YFSETQ. Trimming removed 3 bases from V and 7 bases from J, with 16 bases in between. This CDR3 has 14 residues. This chain's CDR3 is CASSYDQGQSGYTF. The CDR3 coding sequence is TGCGCCAGCAGCTATGACCAGGGGCAGAGTGGCTACACCTTC.

This clone was found a few times. The chain combines TRBV30 with TRBJ2-7; 7 bases are a match to TRBD2. Trimming removed 3 bases from V and 6 bases from J; junction bases left unmatched: 11. Germline values: CDR1 GTSNPN, CDR2 SVGIG (reference sequence). This CDR3 comprises 14 residues. CDR3 protein: CAWRTTGEGREQYF. The DNA of the CDR3 is TGTGCCTGGAGGACGACGGGGGAGGGCCGCGAGCAGTACTTC. Looking up the rest from reference TRBV30 and TRBJ2-7 gives the full variable domain: SQTIHQWPATLVQPVGSPLSLECTVEGTSNPNLYWYRQAAGRGLQLLFYSVGIGQISSEVPQNLSASRPQDRQFILSSKKLLLSDSGFYLCAWRTTGEGREQYFGPGTRLTVT.

This chain links TRBV5-4 with TRBJ2-7, with D perhaps matching TRBD1 (7 bases). V lost 9 bases, J lost 5 bases, and 18 bases lay in between. Germline lookup yields CDR1 SGHNT and CDR2 YYREEE (reference sequence). The CDR3 runs 13 residues. CDR3 residues: CAMEGALVHEQYF. In nucleotides, the CDR3 is TGTGCCATGGAGGGGGCCCTCGTCCACGAGCAGTACTTC. Variable domain in full (rest from reference TRBV5-4 and TRBJ2-7): ETGVTQSPTHLIKTRGQQVTLRCSSQSGHNTVSWYQQALGQGPQFIFQYYREEENGRGNFPPRFSGLQFPNYSSELNVNALELDDSALYLCAMEGALVHEQYFGPGTRLTVT.